This T cell receptor (beta chain) was recovered during a study of blood T cell repertoires in COVID-19. Trimming left V 0 bases short and J 1 base short, with 3 bases between. Germline lookup yields CDR1 MRHNA and CDR2 SNTAGT. CDR3 length: 13 amino acids. Study processing details: It was from reference gene primer amplification that nucleated cell counts were estimated. The protocol was immunoSEQ multiplex PCR, while the TCRdb copy is restricted to in-frame clones and leaves out a portion. Clonal size and the V and J genes are those of that table, whereas D and trimming came from the DNA. Counted here are over 350,000 clones, approximately 87% occurring once; the ten biggest clones make up 0.9% to 1%.

The source of this sequence is a woman in her 30s with acute COVID-19. The rearrangement uses TRBV6-4 and TRBJ1-1; no firm D call. Sequenced sample: PBMCs or T cells enriched from blood (not recorded which). CDR3 coding DNA: TGTGCCAGCAGTGACTCACAGAACACTGAAGCTTTCTTT. This gives the protein CASSDSQNTEAFF.